The entry below describes one T cell receptor (beta chain). The CDR3 is made up of 16 amino acids. CDR1 is SQVTM and CDR2 is ANQGSEA in the germline V gene. The study made its TRB cDNA libraries by 5' RACE, adding UMI labels. Each CDR3 protein gets one entry in TCRdb, which reprocessed the 5' RACE reads and gives no DNA. The sample has 43,000 or so distinct CDR3 sequences; the top ten hold roughly 1.6%. The sample belongs to a study of CXCR3-negative and CXCR3-positive naive CD8 T cells. This chain uses TRBV29-1 with TRBJ2-7; the D call from TCRdb, TRBD1, cannot be confirmed without DNA. The sample comprised naive CXCR3- CD8+ T cells from blood. Noted subset: CD45RO-CCR7+CD27+CD95- naive CD8+ T cells lacking CXCR3 (TNR3-). This clonotype originated in a human donor in good health. Some clones in this sample may be carry-over from other donors' samples. The CDR3 loop reads CSVEDPRQGIRGEQYF.